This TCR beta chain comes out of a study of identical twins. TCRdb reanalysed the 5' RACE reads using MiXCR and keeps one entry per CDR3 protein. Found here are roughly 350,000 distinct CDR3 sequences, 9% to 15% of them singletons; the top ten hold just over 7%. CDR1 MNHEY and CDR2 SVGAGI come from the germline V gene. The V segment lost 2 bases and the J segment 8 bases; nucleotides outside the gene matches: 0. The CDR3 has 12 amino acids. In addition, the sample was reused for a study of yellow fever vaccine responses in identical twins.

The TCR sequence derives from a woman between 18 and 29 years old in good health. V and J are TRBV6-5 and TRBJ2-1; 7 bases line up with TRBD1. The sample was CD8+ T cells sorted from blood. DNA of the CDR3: TGTGCCAGCAGTTACACAGGGGATGAGCAGTTCTTC. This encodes CASSYTGDEQFF.